This TCR beta chain was sequenced in a study of T cells in Graves' hyperthyroidism and ophthalmopathy. Study information: Peripheral blood was taken when the disease was first diagnosed, before any treatment began.

Notes on the study in general: Ophthalmopathy cases were set apart from stable hyperthyroidism by a 13 V-J model.

RNA transcripts provided the source from which TCR beta CDR3 regions were amplified. Researchers ran a first-round RT-PCR on the TCR CDR3 using the HTBI primer set. TCRdb passed the multiplex PCR reads through MiXCR, listing each CDR3 protein once. The sample contains a few hundred thousand distinct CDR3 sequences, about a sixth of which appear only once. This clonotype was detected a few times. Its target is not known. V was pared by 7 bases and J by 2 bases, with 13 bases between. The CDR3 runs to 14 residues. Germline V gene sequence: CDR1 SGHRS, CDR2 YFSETQ. The origin of this receptor is a woman aged 55 to 70 with Graves' ophthalmopathy. This chain connects TRBV5-1 to TRBJ2-4, with D perhaps matching TRBD1 (5 bases). Sequencing was carried out using blood. Here the CDR3 DNA reads TGCGCCAGCCGCAGGGTCGGGTCCAAAAACATTCAGTACTTC. This codes for CASRRVGSKNIQYF.